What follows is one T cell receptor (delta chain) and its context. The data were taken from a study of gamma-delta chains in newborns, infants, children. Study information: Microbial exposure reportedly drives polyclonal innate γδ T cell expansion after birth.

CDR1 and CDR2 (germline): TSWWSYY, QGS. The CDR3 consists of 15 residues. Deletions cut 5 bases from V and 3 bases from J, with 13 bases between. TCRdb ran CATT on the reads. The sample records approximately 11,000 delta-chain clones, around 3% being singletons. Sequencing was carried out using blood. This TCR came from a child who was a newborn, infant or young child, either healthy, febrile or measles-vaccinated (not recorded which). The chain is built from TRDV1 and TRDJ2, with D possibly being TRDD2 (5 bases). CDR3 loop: CALGPYRRVTAQLFF. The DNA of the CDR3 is TGTGCTCTTGGGCCCTACCGGAGAGTGACAGCACAACTCTTCTTT.